These 27 T cell receptor beta chains originate from one sample sequenced in a study of T-cell reconstitution after alpha-beta-depleted transplantation in children. Unique molecular identifiers were built into the TCRbeta library. TCRdb reprocessed the PCR reads with MiXCR, giving one entry per CDR3 protein. The sample shows 250,000 to 400,000 distinct CDR3 sequences, over 20% of them seen only once. The source material was PBMCs, mostly from graft donor cells, sampled 180 days after TCRalphabeta/CD19-depleted stem cell transplant. The receptor source for this set is a male patient between 10 and 17 years old who had a stem cell transplant for acute lymphoblastic leukemia, so the T cells may come from the graft donor.

The J gene is TRBJ1-2, the V gene TRBV7-9; the D is unclear. The CDR3 extends over 13 amino acids. Germline CDR1 and CDR2: SEHNR and FQNEAQ (reference sequence). V shed 8 bases and J shed 7 bases, with 17 bases lying between them. The CDR3 region has the DNA TGTGCCAGCGGAAGAGCCCAGGTGGTTGGCTACACCTTC. Its protein is CASGRAQVVGYTF. The full variable domain, with the rest looked up from reference TRBV7-9 and TRBJ1-2, is DTGVSQNPRHKITKRGQNVTFRCDPISEHNRLYWYRQTLGQGPEFLTYFQNEAQLEKSRLLSDRFSAERPKGSFSTLEIQRTEQGDSAMYLCASGRAQVVGYTFGSGTRLTVV.

The chain recombines TRBV6-1 with TRBJ1-1, with D possibly matching TRBD1 (5 bases). The CDR3 extends over 16 amino acids. Germline V gives CDR1 MNHNS, CDR2 SASEGT. V lost 4 bases, J lost 0 bases, and 15 bases lay in between. CDR3 coding DNA: TGTGCCAGCAGTGGAGGGGACGGAAGAATGAACACTGAAGCTTTCTTT. Translating gives CASSGGDGRMNTEAFF.

This clonotype was detected a few times. Just one base apart from a much larger clone, this may be a read error. The genes are TRBV7-6 and TRBJ2-7; the match to TRBD2 covers 13 bases. V was clipped by 1 base and J by 4 bases; unmatched bases: 1. The CDR3 extends over 15 amino acids. Germline V gene data show CDR1 as SGHVS and CDR2 as FNYEAQ. This CDR3 is CASSLGTSGRYEQYF. As DNA, the CDR3 is TGTGCCAGCAGCTTAGGGACTAGCGGGAGATACGAGCAGTACTTC.

This chain connects TRBV5-6 to TRBJ2-7; D tentatively fits TRBD1 or TRBD2 (5 bases each). The germline CDR1 and CDR2 sequences are SGHDT and YYEEEE. This CDR3 comprises 14 residues. V lost 3 bases to trimming and J lost 5 bases, with 15 bases between them. The CDR3 DNA reads as TGTGCCAGCAGCTCCGGGACCAAGCCGCACGAGCAGTACTTC. It yields the protein CASSSGTKPHEQYF.

This clonotype came up a few times. J is TRBJ2-1 and V is TRBV20-1; D is unclear. V was clipped by 3 bases and J by 1 base, with 4 bases between them. This CDR3 has 12 amino acids. Germline CDR1 is DFQATT and CDR2 is SNEGSKA (reference sequence). The CDR3 DNA is TGCAGTGCTAGCGAGTCCTACAATGAGCAGTTCTTC. This translates into CSASESYNEQFF.

This clonotype has more than one count but fewer than ten. This chain joins TRBV9 and TRBJ2-1, with D uncertain. CDR1 is SGDLS, CDR2 YYNGEE, per germline. This CDR3 has 16 amino acids. V shed 3 bases and J shed 8 bases, with 21 bases lying between them. The CDR3: CASSARRIVAIDEQFF. For the CDR3, the DNA is TGTGCCAGCAGCGCACGTCGGATAGTGGCTATCGATGAGCAGTTCTTC.

This clonotype turned up a few times. V is TRBV15 and J is TRBJ2-5; D call uncertain. There are 14 residues in the CDR3. Germline CDR1 and CDR2: LNHNV and YYDKDF (reference sequence). V lost 1 base and J lost 2, with 8 bases in between. CDR3 loop: CATSRGHIQETQYF. DNA of the CDR3: TGTGCCACCAGCAGAGGACACATACAAGAGACCCAGTACTTC.

This chain uses TRBV5-1 with TRBJ2-7; D ambiguous. V was shortened by 4 bases and J by 6 bases, with 20 bases between the two germline ends. The CDR3 sequence is 15 residues long. Germline V gives CDR1 SGHRS, CDR2 YFSETQ. CDR3 region: CASSPSRHRYGEQYF. CDR3 bases: TGCGCCAGCAGCCCCAGTAGGCACCGTTACGGCGAGCAGTACTTC.

This clonotype has only a few counts. The chain joins TRBV5-1 to TRBJ2-1, with TRBD2 matching over 7 bases. The germline gives CDR1 SGHRS, CDR2 YFSETQ. The length of the CDR3 is 18 residues. With V trimmed by 0 bases and J by 0 bases, 9 bases remained unmatched. The DNA of the CDR3 is TGCGCCAGCAGCTTGGAGCCTAGCGGCGGTAGCTCCTACAATGAGCAGTTCTTC. Protein sequence: CASSLEPSGGSSYNEQFF.

The chain couples TRBV10-3 to TRBJ2-7; D is unresolved. Trimming cost V 10 bases and J 6 bases, with 22 bases left between them. The CDR3 is 14 residues long. The germline CDR1 and CDR2 sequences are ENHRY and SYGVKD. The CDR3: CATAIDQPRSEQYF. DNA of the CDR3: TGTGCCACAGCGATCGACCAGCCTCGGAGCGAGCAGTACTTC.

This clonotype showed up just a few times. The genes are TRBV2 and TRBJ2-5; D call uncertain. This CDR3 spans 11 amino acids. Trimming shortened V by 8 bases and J by 2 bases, and 6 bases separated the two germline ends. In germline, CDR1 is SNHLY, CDR2 FYNNEI. CDR3 bases: TGTGCCAGCGAAAGGCAAGAGACCCAGTACTTC. This encodes CASERQETQYF.

The chain couples TRBV20-1 to TRBJ2-2; 7 bases line up with TRBD1. CDR3 length: 15 amino acids. Germline V gene data show CDR1 as DFQATT and CDR2 as SNEGSKA (reference sequence). Losses at the gene ends were 6 bases for V and 6 bases for J; bases not matched to a gene: 13. The CDR3 protein is CSAPDLRRGPGELFF. In DNA form, the CDR3 reads TGCAGTGCCCCTGACTTGCGAAGGGGGCCCGGGGAGCTGTTTTTT.

This clonotype was detected a few times. The V and J genes are TRBV27 and TRBJ2-7; 8 bases are a match to TRBD1. The CDR3 is 15 residues long. In germline, CDR1 is MNHEY, CDR2 SMNVEV (reference sequence). V gave up 4 bases and J gave up 5 bases; unmatched junction bases: 10. The DNA for the CDR3 is TGTGCCAGCAGTTGGATCCCACAGGGGGATCACGAGCAGTACTTC. This translates into CASSWIPQGDHEQYF.

The chain is built from TRBV29-1 and TRBJ2-2; a possible D gene is TRBD1 (6 bases). V gave up 1 base and J gave up 4 bases, with 13 bases separating them. The germline V gene has CDR1 SQVTM and CDR2 ANQGSEA. This CDR3 comprises 15 residues. CDR3 coding DNA: TGCAGCGTTGAAGGCAGGGGAAGTATCACCGGGGAGCTGTTTTTT. Residues: CSVEGRGSITGELFF.

The chain joins TRBV12-3 or TRBV12-4 to TRBJ2-7; possibly TRBD1 or TRBD2 for D (5 bases each). V dropped 5 bases and J dropped 0 bases, with 11 bases sitting between them. The CDR3 loop spans 14 amino acids. CDR3 nucleotides: TGTGCCAGCAGTCCGGGACCTGACTCCTACGAGCAGTACTTC. Protein product: CASSPGPDSYEQYF.

The chain is built from TRBV7-3 and TRBJ1-1; TRBD1 matches 8 bases. J lost 4 bases, V lost 5 bases, and 3 bases had no gene match. CDR1 is SGHTA, CDR2 FQGTGA, per germline. The CDR3 is made up of 13 amino acids. Here the CDR3 reads CASSTGGVTEAFF. CDR3 DNA sequence: TGTGCCAGCAGCACAGGGGGAGTCACTGAAGCTTTCTTT. The whole variable domain, remainder taken from reference TRBV7-3 and TRBJ1-1, is GAGVSQTPSNKVTEKGKYVELRCDPISGHTALYWYRQSLGQGPEFLIYFQGTGAADDSGLPNDRFFAVRPEGSVSTLKIQRTERGDSAVYLCASSTGGVTEAFFGQGTRLTVV.

The chain joins TRBV19 to TRBJ2-3; TRBD2 matches at 9 bases. The junction had 6 bases not matched to a gene; V was cut back by 3 bases and J by 2 bases. CDR1 is LNHDA and CDR2 is SQIVND in the germline V gene (reference sequence). This CDR3 spans 16 amino acids. Written as DNA, the CDR3 is TGTGCCAGTAGTATGGCGGGAGGGCCTAACACAGATACGCAGTATTTT. It yields the protein CASSMAGGPNTDTQYF. Full variable domain (rest looked up from reference TRBV19 and TRBJ2-3): DGGITQSPKYLFRKEGQNVTLSCEQNLNHDAMYWYRQDPGQGLRLIYYSQIVNDFQKGDIAEGYSVSREKKESFPLTVTSAQKNPTAFYLCASSMAGGPNTDTQYFGPGTRLTVL.

The chain is built from TRBV18 and TRBJ1-4, with D perhaps matching TRBD1 (5 bases). The germline V gene encodes CDR1 KGHSH and CDR2 LQKENI. Trimming took off 2 bases at V and 5 bases at J, with 9 bases between the two ends. The CDR3 is 14 amino acids. CDR3 loop: CASSPAGRNEKLFF. CDR3 DNA: TGTGCCAGCTCACCAGCGGGACGAAATGAAAAACTGTTTTTT.

This chain connects TRBV5-1 to TRBJ1-1; D ambiguous. This CDR3 has 13 amino acids. CDR1 and CDR2 from the germline V gene are SGHRS and YFSETQ. Trimming stripped 0 bases from V and 6 bases from J, with 9 bases between. The CDR3, as DNA: TGCGCCAGCAGCTTGGAGGCCGGCTCTGAAGCTTTCTTT. Protein sequence: CASSLEAGSEAFF. Looking up the rest from reference TRBV5-1 and TRBJ1-1 gives the full variable domain: KAGVTQTPRYLIKTRGQQVTLSCSPISGHRSVSWYQQTPGQGLQFLFEYFSETQRNKGNFPGRFSGRQFSNSRSEMNVSTLELGDSALYLCASSLEAGSEAFFGQGTRLTVV.

This clonotype was detected only a few times. The DNA for the CDR3 is TGCAGTGCTAGCCGGGGGCGAGTCGGGGAGCTGTTTTTT. Translated, it gives CSASRGRVGELFF. The chain uses TRBV20-1 and TRBJ2-2; perhaps D is TRBD1 or TRBD2 (6 bases each). The V end lost 3 bases, the J end lost 7 bases, and 12 bases lay between the germline ends. Germline values: CDR1 DFQATT, CDR2 SNEGSKA (reference sequence). The CDR3 is made up of 13 amino acids.

The chain has TRBV12-5 and TRBJ2-5; D not certain. The V gene's germline CDR1 is LGHNT and CDR2 FRNRAP. The CDR3 extends over 12 amino acids. The V end was cut by 3 bases, the J end by 3 bases, with 5 bases between. The CDR3 reads CASGFPEETQYF. CDR3 DNA sequence: TGTGCTAGTGGTTTTCCAGAAGAGACCCAGTACTTC.

The chain couples TRBV5-1 to TRBJ2-5; D possibly uses TRBD1 or TRBD2 (5 bases each). V was trimmed by 0 bases and J by 8 bases, leaving 14 bases between them. The CDR3 spans 14 residues. Germline CDR1 reads SGHRS; CDR2 reads YFSETQ. DNA for the CDR3: TGCGCCAGCAGCTTGGAATTTCGTCGGGACACCCAGTACTTC. Residues: CASSLEFRRDTQYF.

There are a few counts of this clonotype. This chain connects TRBV5-1 to TRBJ2-4, with 8 bases aligning to TRBD1. The CDR3 is 14 amino acids. From germline, CDR1 is SGHRS and CDR2 YFSETQ. The ends lost 4 bases at V and 8 bases at J; junction bases unmatched: 8. CDR3 in amino acids: CASSATGQGDIQYF. In DNA, the CDR3 is TGCGCCAGCAGCGCCACTGGACAGGGCGACATTCAGTACTTC.

This clonotype occurred a few times. V is TRBV7-6 and J is TRBJ1-1; D unclear. Germline V CDR1 and CDR2: SGHVS, FNYEAQ. The CDR3 runs 14 residues. Deletions cut 1 base from V and 6 bases from J, with 12 bases between. CDR3 loop: CASSLGRKAAEAFF. The CDR3 nucleotides read TGTGCCAGCAGCTTAGGAAGGAAGGCTGCTGAAGCTTTCTTT.

This clonotype appeared a few times. This chain connects TRBV24-1 to TRBJ2-5; D is perhaps TRBD2 (6 bases). CDR1 is KGHDR, CDR2 SFDVKD, per germline. The CDR3 runs to 16 residues. Trimming removed 3 bases at V and 4 bases at J, with 17 bases between. CDR3 in amino acids: CATSDPGTPRIETQYF. CDR3 DNA sequence: TGTGCCACCAGTGATCCCGGGACTCCGAGGATAGAGACCCAGTACTTC.

This rearrangement joins TRBV20-1 to TRBJ2-7; the D gene is possibly TRBD1 (5 bases). The CDR3 contains 13 residues. Per germline, CDR1 DFQATT and CDR2 SNEGSKA (reference sequence). Between the trimmed V and J ends, which lost 2 bases and 5 bases, there was a span of 13 bases. The DNA of the CDR3 is TGCAGTGCTAGATCAGCAGGGTATAACGAGCAGTACTTC. This sequence encodes CSARSAGYNEQYF.

This clonotype was seen a handful of times. This chain joins TRBV3-1 and TRBJ2-7, with D perhaps TRBD1 or TRBD2 (5 bases each). Germline V gene data show CDR1 as LGHDT and CDR2 as YNNKEL (reference sequence). V dropped 5 bases and J dropped 2 bases, with 16 bases sitting between them. The CDR3 runs to 15 residues. This CDR3 is CASSSSRDRTYEQYF. The CDR3 DNA reads as TGTGCCAGCAGCTCAAGCCGGGACCGCACCTACGAGCAGTACTTC.